Sequencing of this T cell receptor beta chain was carried out in a study of read filtering for tumor transcriptome and immune sequencing. Overall study: RNA-seq yielded only roughly 75 to 1,300 TCR reads, IR-seq about 4.05 to 11 million.

This library used roughly 430 ng RNA and molecular barcoded adaptors spanning alpha/delta and beta/gamma chains. TCRdb recomputed calls from the reads with MiXCR, one row per CDR3 protein. This table holds tens of thousands of distinct CDR3 sequences, 20% to 25% found once. This clonotype has a handful of counts. Its antigen is unknown. Whole-study findings and limits: RNA-seq captured clonotypes less deeply and reliably than IR-seq.

V gave up 7 bases and J gave up 4 bases; unmatched junction bases: 5. Germline V gives CDR1 MNHNY, CDR2 SVGAGI (reference sequence). The CDR3 is 15 residues long. This clonotype originated in a donor aged 40 or older with multiple myeloma. This chain joins TRBV6-6 and TRBJ2-2; 11 positions match TRBD2. The sequenced sample was a population of CD138-negative cells sorted from bone marrow. The CDR3 spells CASTLGTSGTGELFF. CDR3 nucleotides: TGTGCCAGCACCTTGGGGACTAGCGGCACCGGGGAGCTGTTTTTT.